A selection of T cell receptor beta chains follows, all from one sample in a study of glioma-infiltrating T cells after dendritic cell vaccination. TCRdb's table, derived via immunoSEQ multiplex PCR, lists solely in-frame clones and lacks some. The sample lists about 92,000 clones, 80% to 90% seen once, with approximately 14% in the top ten. The sequences come from blood, collected before dendritic cell vaccination. Every receptor here comes from a human donor with glioblastoma. CDR3s include the opening cysteine and the closing phenylalanine or tryptophan. A D gene is named only where the DNA matches it firmly. Rows may omit the clone size; those that give it use once, few, many or a size class.

size	V	J	D	DNA	CDR3
.	TRBV9	TRBJ2-7	TRBD1	TGTGCCAGCAGCGTGGGCGGGACAGGGGTTTACGAGCAGTACTTC	CASSVGGTGVYEQYF
.	TRBV2	TRBJ2-7	.	TGTGCCAGCAGTGAGGACGTTGGTCAAGGCGGGTACGAGCAGTACTTC	CASSEDVGQGGYEQYF
.	TRBV7-9	TRBJ1-4	.	TGTGCCAGCAGCTCACAGGGATGGGAAAAACTGTTTTTT	CASSSQGWEKLFF
.	TRBV4-1	TRBJ1-3	TRBD1	TGCGCCAGCAGCCAACTGACAGGGGACGGAAACACCATATATTTT	CASSQLTGDGNTIYF
.	TRBV7-9	TRBJ2-7	.	TGTGCCAGCAGCCCCGGGGAAGCTTACGAGCAGTACTTC	CASSPGEAYEQYF
once	TRBV9	TRBJ2-6	.	TGTGCCAGCGGAAGAGGCTCTGGGGCCAACGTCCTGACTTTC	CASGRGSGANVLTF
.	TRBV9	TRBJ2-2	.	TGTGCCAGCAGCGTAGGAGCGTGGAACAGGAAGAACACCGGGGAGCTGTTTTTT	CASSVGAWNRKNTGELFF
.	TRBV19	TRBJ2-5	.	TGTGCCAGTAGGGGCAGGGGTCAAGAGACCCAGTACTTC	CASRGRGQETQYF
.	TRBV7-3	TRBJ2-1	TRBD2	TGTGCCAGCAGCTTAACTGCCCCCTACCCGGGACTAGCGGGAGGTAGCTCCTACAATGAGCAGTTCTTC	CASSLTAPYPGLAGGSSYNEQFF
.	TRBV2	TRBJ2-7	TRBD2	TGTGCCAGCAGTGAAGGAGCGGGAGCCCCTTACGAGCAGTACTTC	CASSEGAGAPYEQYF
.	TRBV27	TRBJ1-6	TRBD1	TGTGCCAGCAGCTCCAGACAGGGGTATAGTTCACCCCTCCACTTT	CASSSRQGYSSPLHF
.	TRBV5-4	TRBJ2-3	TRBD2	TGTGCCGCGGGACTAGCGGGAGACGCCGATACGCAGTATTTT	CAAGLAGDADTQYF
.	TRBV27	TRBJ2-7	TRBD2	TGTGCCAGCAGTTTAGAGCGGGAGAAGTGGTACGAGCAGTACTTC	CASSLEREKWYEQYF
once	TRBV7-8	TRBJ2-7	TRBD2	TGTGCCAGCAGCTCCAGAACTAGCGGGAGTACGTACGAGCAGTACTTC	CASSSRTSGSTYEQYF
.	TRBV6-6	TRBJ2-3	.	TGTGCCAGCAGTCCACTAGCTAGCACAGATACGCAGTATTTT	CASSPLASTDTQYF
.	TRBV9	TRBJ2-5	TRBD2	TGTGCCAGCAGCGTAGCCCTTACTAGCGGGAGAGAGACCCAGTACTTC	CASSVALTSGRETQYF
once	TRBV28	TRBJ2-7	TRBD2	TGTGCCAGCAGTCTAGCGGGAGGGATACAATACCAGCAGTACTTC	CASSLAGGIQYQQYF
few	TRBV12-5	TRBJ2-1	TRBD2	TGTGCTAGTGCCACCGAGGGGGCTAGCGGGGGCAATGAGCAGTTCTTC	CASATEGASGGNEQFF
.	TRBV4-1	TRBJ1-3	TRBD1	TGCGCCAGCAGCCCAGGACAGGGGACAATTCTCTCCTCTGGAAACACCATATATTTT	CASSPGQGTILSSGNTIYF
.	TRBV29-1	TRBJ2-7	.	TGCAGCGTGGGATTCCCAGGGGAAGGGACCGAGCAGTACTTC	CSVGFPGEGTEQYF
few	TRBV2	TRBJ1-2	.	TGTGCCAGCAGTTCGGGAACCCAACAGGGCTACACCTTC	CASSSGTQQGYTF
.	TRBV4-1	TRBJ2-1	TRBD1	TGCGCCAGCAGCCAAGTCGGGACAGGGGCCGGGGATGAGCAGTTCTTC	CASSQVGTGAGDEQFF
.	TRBV30	TRBJ2-1	TRBD1	TGTGCCTGGAGTATCCGACAGGGCAACTACAATGAGCAGTTCTTC	CAWSIRQGNYNEQFF
once	TRBV9	TRBJ2-7	TRBD2	TGTGCCAGCAGCGTAGCGGCGGGGGGGATTTACGAGCAGTACTTC	CASSVAAGGIYEQYF
.	TRBV5-8	TRBJ1-5	.	TGTGCCAGCAGCTCCTTGATGGGCGGGTTAGGGAATCAGCCCCAGCATTTT	CASSSLMGGLGNQPQHF
few	TRBV30	TRBJ1-1	.	TGTGCCTGGAGCGAGGGTTTTGTCCGCTCCACTGAAGCTTTCTTT	CAWSEGFVRSTEAFF
.	TRBV18	TRBJ2-7	.	TGTGCCAGCTCATCGGGACTCACCTACGAGCAGTACTTC	CASSSGLTYEQYF
.	TRBV9	TRBJ2-5	TRBD2	TGTGCCAGCAGCGTTACTTCAACTAGCGGGGGAAAGACCCAGTACTTC	CASSVTSTSGGKTQYF